This is a list of T cell receptor beta chains from one sample in a study of T cell repertoires in cytomegalovirus infection. Their specific antigens are unknown. TCRdb re-derived calls from the reads in MiXCR, one entry per CDR3 protein. In the table there are about 770,000 distinct CDR3 sequences, roughly 28% of which are singletons. The input for sequencing was cultured CD8+ T cells from PBMCs, taken from culture after CMV antigen stimulation. The receptors shown here come from a human donor in good health (CMV status not recorded). Some clones in this sample may be carry-over from other donors' samples. Each CDR3 is given with its conserved first and last residue. A D gene is named only where the DNA matches it firmly. Expanded clones are given a class, and other clones once, few, many or no size at all.

j_gene,v_gene,abundance,d_gene,len,CDR3aa,CDR3nt
TRBJ2-1,TRBV7-3,-,-,13,CASSAGRIHEQFF,TGTGCCAGCAGCGCCGGCAGAATACATGAGCAGTTCTTC
TRBJ1-2,TRBV12-5,-,-,13,CASGLTAVYGYTF,TGTGCTAGTGGTTTGACAGCAGTCTATGGCTACACCTTC
TRBJ1-2,TRBV7-9,-,-,12,CASTGGSEGYTF,TGTGCCAGCACCGGGGGGTCTGAGGGCTACACCTTC
TRBJ1-1,TRBV6-6,few,-,16,CASSYPGGVGNTEAFF,TGTGCCAGCAGTTACCCCGGCGGGGTGGGGAACACTGAAGCTTTCTTT
TRBJ2-3,TRBV6-4,-,-,14,CASSDWGSTDTQYF,TGTGCCAGCAGTGACTGGGGAAGCACAGATACGCAGTATTTT
TRBJ2-5,TRBV27,-,TRBD2,21,CASSPSTPGTSGAQRQETQYF,TGTGCCAGCAGTCCATCAACGCCCGGGACTAGCGGGGCACAAAGACAAGAGACCCAGTACTTC
TRBJ2-5,TRBV6-1,-,-,15,CASSDRVVFQETQYF,TGTGCCAGCAGTGACAGGGTCGTATTCCAAGAGACCCAGTACTTC
TRBJ2-2,TRBV7-6,many,TRBD2,17,CASSSLRSGLAPGELFF,TGTGCCAGCAGCTCCCTCAGATCGGGACTAGCGCCAGGGGAGCTGTTTTTT
TRBJ1-1,TRBV11-1,-,-,14,CASSLFDSTAKAFF,TGTGCCAGCAGCTTATTCGACAGTACAGCTAAAGCTTTCTTT
TRBJ1-5,TRBV6-2/TRBV6-3,many,-,13,CASGHYSNQPQHF,TGTGCCAGCGGACACTATAGCAATCAGCCCCAGCATTTT
TRBJ1-1,TRBV7-9,few,-,15,CASSLKAGENTEAFF,TGTGCCAGCAGCCTAAAGGCAGGAGAGAACACTGAAGCTTTCTTT
TRBJ2-5,TRBV4-3,-,-,14,CASSSRAFQETQYF,TGCGCCAGCAGCTCACGGGCGTTCCAAGAGACCCAGTACTTC
TRBJ2-7,TRBV27,-,TRBD2,15,CASSTTSGASYEQYF,TGTGCCAGCAGTACTACTAGCGGGGCCTCCTACGAGCAGTACTTC
TRBJ2-3,TRBV7-9,-,TRBD1,14,CASIPDRGLDTQYF,TGTGCCAGCATCCCCGACAGGGGGCTCGATACGCAGTATTTT
TRBJ2-2,TRBV7-6,many,TRBD1,17,CASSSDRVLLNTGELFF,TGTGCCAGCAGCTCGGACAGGGTTTTACTGAACACCGGGGAGCTGTTTTTT
TRBJ2-1,TRBV18,once,TRBD2,19,CASSPTFRTSGGRGDEQFF,TGTGCCAGCTCACCGACCTTTAGGACTAGCGGGGGGCGAGGGGATGAGCAGTTCTTC
TRBJ2-3,TRBV6-6,-,TRBD1,17,CASSYSLDRLGTDTQYF,TGTGCCAGCAGTTACTCCCTGGACAGGCTGGGCACAGATACGCAGTATTTT
TRBJ2-1,TRBV4-1,few,-,18,CASSQDEGVPSSYNEQFF,TGCGCCAGCAGCCAAGATGAGGGAGTGCCTAGCTCCTACAATGAGCAGTTCTTC
TRBJ2-3,TRBV10-3,few,-,18,CAIKSPGPPTTVTDTQYF,TGTGCCATCAAAAGCCCGGGACCTCCTACGACCGTCACAGATACGCAGTATTTT
TRBJ1-6,TRBV7-2,many,TRBD1,14,CASSWTGGNSPLHF,TGTGCCAGCAGCTGGACAGGGGGGAATTCACCCCTCCACTTT
TRBJ1-1,TRBV11-3,few,-,13,CASSLDGYTEAFF,TGTGCCAGCAGCTTAGATGGGTACACTGAAGCTTTCTTT
TRBJ1-5,TRBV7-9,few,-,16,CASSATDRRVRGPQHF,TGTGCCAGCAGCGCCACTGACAGGAGGGTTAGGGGACCCCAGCATTTT
TRBJ1-1,TRBV7-6,-,-,14,CASSSETGLYEAFF,TGTGCCAGCAGCTCCGAAACGGGACTCTATGAAGCTTTCTTT
TRBJ2-7,TRBV7-9,-,TRBD1,12,CASSQQGRWQYF,TGTGCCAGCAGCCAACAGGGGCGGTGGCAGTACTTC
TRBJ2-7,TRBV4-1,few,-,12,CASSHTSGEQYF,TGCGCCAGCAGCCATACCAGTGGCGAGCAGTACTTC
TRBJ2-5,TRBV12-3/TRBV12-4,many,-,14,CASKPATAQETQYF,TGTGCCAGCAAACCTGCGACTGCCCAAGAGACCCAGTACTTC
TRBJ2-1,TRBV12-3/TRBV12-4,-,TRBD2,14,CASSGAGGDNEQFF,TGTGCCAGCAGCGGAGCGGGGGGGGACAATGAGCAGTTCTTC
TRBJ2-4,TRBV7-2,many,TRBD1,16,CASSPGTGLAKNIQYF,TGTGCCAGCAGCCCTGGGACAGGTCTAGCCAAAAACATTCAGTACTTC
TRBJ1-5,TRBV10-3,-,-,13,CAISDEENQPQHF,TGTGCCATCAGTGATGAAGAGAATCAGCCCCAGCATTTT
TRBJ1-5,TRBV7-2,many,-,12,CASSLGWQPQHF,TGTGCCAGCAGCTTGGGCTGGCAGCCCCAGCATTTT
TRBJ1-2,TRBV27,-,-,14,CASSPQGLGYGYTF,TGTGCCAGCAGTCCGCAGGGGTTAGGCTATGGCTACACCTTC
TRBJ2-4,TRBV7-9,few,-,14,CASSFISTKNIQYF,TGTGCCAGCAGCTTTATTTCAACCAAAAACATTCAGTACTTC
TRBJ2-7,TRBV6-6,-,TRBD2,12,CAAWGGTYEQYF,TGTGCCGCCTGGGGGGGAACCTACGAGCAGTACTTC
TRBJ1-5,TRBV2,-,-,13,CASKVTVNQPQHF,TGTGCCAGCAAGGTGACGGTCAATCAGCCCCAGCATTTT
TRBJ2-3,TRBV13,-,TRBD2,13,CASRDYDTDTQYF,TGTGCCAGCCGGGACTACGACACAGATACGCAGTATTTT
TRBJ2-1,TRBV11-2,-,-,14,CASSLGQGWYEQFF,TGTGCCAGCAGCTTAGGTCAGGGGTGGTATGAGCAGTTCTTC
TRBJ2-4,TRBV12-3/TRBV12-4,once,-,15,CASSRPVGDKNIQYF,TGTGCCAGCAGCCGGCCCGTGGGGGACAAAAACATTCAGTACTTC
TRBJ2-2,TRBV7-8,-,-,16,CASSLWLAGNTGELFF,TGTGCCAGCAGCTTATGGCTAGCCGGGAACACCGGGGAGCTGTTTTTT
TRBJ2-5,TRBV5-6,few,-,17,CASSLDGGEVYQETQYF,TGTGCCAGCAGCTTGGACGGGGGCGAGGTGTACCAAGAGACCCAGTACTTC
TRBJ1-1,TRBV6-2/TRBV6-3,few,-,18,CASSYSTGLWRENTEAFF,TGTGCCAGCAGTTACTCGACGGGACTTTGGCGGGAGAACACTGAAGCTTTCTTT
TRBJ2-2,TRBV7-9,-,-,15,CASPPPGLPTGELFF,TGTGCCAGCCCACCTCCGGGACTCCCAACCGGGGAGCTGTTTTTT
TRBJ2-2,TRBV10-3,-,-,12,CATLETAGELFF,TGTGCCACCCTGGAGACGGCCGGGGAGCTGTTTTTT
TRBJ2-1,TRBV7-3,-,TRBD1,13,CASSATGRSEQFF,TGTGCCAGCAGCGCGACAGGGCGCTCTGAGCAGTTCTTC
TRBJ2-1,TRBV5-6,-,TRBD1,15,CASSGPGQPSFEQFF,TGTGCCAGCAGTGGACCGGGACAGCCGAGTTTTGAGCAGTTCTTC
TRBJ1-1,TRBV20-1,-,-,14,CSAWGWGLNTEAFF,TGCAGTGCCTGGGGGTGGGGGCTGAACACTGAAGCTTTCTTT
TRBJ2-1,TRBV7-9,-,-,13,CASSQNSGGEQFF,TGTGCCAGCAGCCAGAACTCTGGAGGCGAGCAGTTCTTC
TRBJ2-5,TRBV19,-,-,14,CASSSRQDKETQYF,TGTGCCAGTAGTAGCAGACAGGATAAAGAGACCCAGTACTTC
TRBJ2-1,TRBV9,-,-,17,CASSVVRGLSSYNEQFF,TGTGCCAGCAGCGTAGTTCGGGGATTGAGCTCCTACAATGAGCAGTTCTTC
TRBJ2-3,TRBV6-6,-,-,14,CASGYASSTDTQYF,TGTGCCAGCGGTTATGCCTCTAGCACAGATACGCAGTATTTT
TRBJ2-3,TRBV7-8,many,TRBD2,15,CASSLRGGFADTQYF,TGTGCCAGCAGCTTACGGGGGGGGTTCGCAGATACGCAGTATTTT
TRBJ2-2,TRBV6-1,-,-,14,CASNPRTYGGELFF,TGTGCCAGCAACCCGCGGACTTACGGAGGGGAGCTGTTTTTT
TRBJ2-3,TRBV6-6,-,-,19,CASSYQPAGARSSTDTQYF,TGTGCCAGCAGTTACCAGCCCGCCGGGGCCCGCTCTAGCACAGATACGCAGTATTTT
TRBJ1-1,TRBV6-2/TRBV6-3,once,-,17,CASWGRHLSQKNTEAFF,TGTGCCTCCTGGGGGCGGCACCTGTCACAAAAAAACACTGAAGCTTTCTTT
TRBJ2-3,TRBV27,few,TRBD2,17,CASSFLTSGGVTDTQYF,TGTGCCAGCAGTTTCCTCACTAGCGGGGGAGTCACAGATACGCAGTATTTT
TRBJ1-4,TRBV7-8,many,-,15,CASSLRTATNEKLFF,TGTGCCAGCAGCTTAAGGACAGCAACTAATGAAAAACTGTTTTTT
TRBJ1-5,TRBV7-7,many,TRBD1,15,CASSYGQGGNQPQHF,TGTGCTAGCAGCTACGGACAGGGAGGCAATCAGCCCCAGCATTTT
TRBJ1-5,TRBV6-6,few,-,15,CASSYSDTSNQPQHF,TGTGCCAGCAGTTACTCGGACACTAGCAATCAGCCCCAGCATTTT
TRBJ2-5,TRBV7-8,many,TRBD1,15,CASSHQGQYQETQYF,TGTGCCAGCAGCCACCAGGGACAGTACCAAGAGACCCAGTACTTC
TRBJ2-2,TRBV7-6,many,-,14,CASSYTVDTGELFF,TGTGCCAGCAGCTATACAGTCGACACCGGGGAGCTGTTTTTT
TRBJ1-2,TRBV4-1,few,-,14,CASSQGDVLHGYTF,TGCGCCAGCAGCCAAGGGGACGTCCTGCATGGCTACACCTTC